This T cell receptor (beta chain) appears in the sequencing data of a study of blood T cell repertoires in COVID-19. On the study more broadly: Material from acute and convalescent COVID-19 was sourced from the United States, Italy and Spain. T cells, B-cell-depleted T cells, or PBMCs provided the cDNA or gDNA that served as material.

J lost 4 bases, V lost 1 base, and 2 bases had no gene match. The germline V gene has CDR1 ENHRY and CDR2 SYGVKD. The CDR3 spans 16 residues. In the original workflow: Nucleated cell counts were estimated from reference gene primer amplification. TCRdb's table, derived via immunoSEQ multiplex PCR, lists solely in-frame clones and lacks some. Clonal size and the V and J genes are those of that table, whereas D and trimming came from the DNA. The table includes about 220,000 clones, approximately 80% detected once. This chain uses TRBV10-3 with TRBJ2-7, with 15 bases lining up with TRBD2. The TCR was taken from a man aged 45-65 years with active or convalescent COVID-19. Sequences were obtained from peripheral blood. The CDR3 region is CAISELGLAGGYEQYV. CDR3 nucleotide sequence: TGTGCCATCAGTGAGTTGGGACTAGCGGGGGGTTACGAGCAGTACGTC.